This T cell receptor beta chain is from a study of cytotoxic CD8 clonotypes in ibrutinib-treated CLL. Overall study: Each sample contained, on average, approximately 270,000 productive templates and roughly 100,000 productive rearrangements. Study conclusions and caveats: Once treatment began, public clonotypes, which were uncommon, contracted or stayed stable. A difference in sampling times existed between sustained-remission and progressing patients.

CDR1 is SGHAT and CDR2 is FQNNGV in the germline V gene. Trimming removed 4 bases from V and 12 bases from J; junction bases left unmatched: 9. The CDR3 extends over 13 amino acids. This clone was seen only a few times. Antigen: not known. Assay used: immunoSEQ multiplex PCR; TCRdb lists only in-frame clones, some missing. The sample contains fewer than 25,000 clones, 65% to 75% of which appear only once. Genomic DNA for TCR beta libraries, approximately 2 micrograms, came from cryopreserved PBMCs. The chain employs TRBV11-2 and TRBJ2-1; 7 positions agree with TRBD2. The sequence derives from a human donor with chronic lymphocytic leukemia. The sequencing used PBMCs, collected after 24 months of ibrutinib treatment. The CDR3 DNA follows: TGTGCCAGCAGCTCCCAGGAGCGGGGTTGGCAGTTCTTC. Translating it yields CASSSQERGWQFF. Supplemented by reference TRBV11-2 and TRBJ2-1, the full variable domain reads EAGVAQSPRYKIIEKRQSVAFWCNPISGHATLYWYQQILGQGPKLLIQFQNNGVVDDSQLPKDRFSAERLKGVDSTLKIQPAKLEDSAVYLCASSSQERGWQFFGPGTRLTVL.